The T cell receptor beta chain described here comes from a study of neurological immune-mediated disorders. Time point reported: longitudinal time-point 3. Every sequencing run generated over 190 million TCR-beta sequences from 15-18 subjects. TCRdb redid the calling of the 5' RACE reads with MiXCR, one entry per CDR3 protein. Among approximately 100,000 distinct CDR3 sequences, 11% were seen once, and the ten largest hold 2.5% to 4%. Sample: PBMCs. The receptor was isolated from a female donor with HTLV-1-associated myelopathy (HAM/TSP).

The CDR3 sequence is CASSRSGAVNTGELFF. As DNA, the CDR3 is TGCGCCAGCAGCCGCTCAGGGGCGGTAAACACCGGGGAGCTGTTTTTT. The rearrangement links TRBV5-1 to TRBJ2-2, with a weak D call TRBD1 (6 bases). Germline V gene lookup returns CDR1 SGHRS and CDR2 YFSETQ. CDR3 length: 16 amino acids. V gave up 4 bases and J gave up 2 bases, with 15 bases separating them.